This record concerns one TCR beta chain sequence. These data are taken from a study of cytomegalovirus exposure and HLA in healthy donors. This CDR3 has 12 residues. Deletions cut 1 base from V and 4 bases from J, with 7 bases between. Germline CDR1 and CDR2: SQVTM and ANQGSEA. PCR used 60 Vbeta primers and 13 Jbeta primers. Method: immunoSEQ multiplex PCR; TCRdb's copy keeps in-frame clones and lacks some. The sample contains about 200,000 clones, approximately 86% of which appear only once. The receptor's source is a woman between 25 and 40 years old in good health and CMV-seronegative. The rearrangement links TRBV29-1 to TRBJ1-2; the D is unclear. The sample comprised PBMCs. The CDR3 bases are TGCAGCGTTGAAGTCCTCAGCTATGGCTACACCTTC. It codes for CSVEVLSYGYTF.